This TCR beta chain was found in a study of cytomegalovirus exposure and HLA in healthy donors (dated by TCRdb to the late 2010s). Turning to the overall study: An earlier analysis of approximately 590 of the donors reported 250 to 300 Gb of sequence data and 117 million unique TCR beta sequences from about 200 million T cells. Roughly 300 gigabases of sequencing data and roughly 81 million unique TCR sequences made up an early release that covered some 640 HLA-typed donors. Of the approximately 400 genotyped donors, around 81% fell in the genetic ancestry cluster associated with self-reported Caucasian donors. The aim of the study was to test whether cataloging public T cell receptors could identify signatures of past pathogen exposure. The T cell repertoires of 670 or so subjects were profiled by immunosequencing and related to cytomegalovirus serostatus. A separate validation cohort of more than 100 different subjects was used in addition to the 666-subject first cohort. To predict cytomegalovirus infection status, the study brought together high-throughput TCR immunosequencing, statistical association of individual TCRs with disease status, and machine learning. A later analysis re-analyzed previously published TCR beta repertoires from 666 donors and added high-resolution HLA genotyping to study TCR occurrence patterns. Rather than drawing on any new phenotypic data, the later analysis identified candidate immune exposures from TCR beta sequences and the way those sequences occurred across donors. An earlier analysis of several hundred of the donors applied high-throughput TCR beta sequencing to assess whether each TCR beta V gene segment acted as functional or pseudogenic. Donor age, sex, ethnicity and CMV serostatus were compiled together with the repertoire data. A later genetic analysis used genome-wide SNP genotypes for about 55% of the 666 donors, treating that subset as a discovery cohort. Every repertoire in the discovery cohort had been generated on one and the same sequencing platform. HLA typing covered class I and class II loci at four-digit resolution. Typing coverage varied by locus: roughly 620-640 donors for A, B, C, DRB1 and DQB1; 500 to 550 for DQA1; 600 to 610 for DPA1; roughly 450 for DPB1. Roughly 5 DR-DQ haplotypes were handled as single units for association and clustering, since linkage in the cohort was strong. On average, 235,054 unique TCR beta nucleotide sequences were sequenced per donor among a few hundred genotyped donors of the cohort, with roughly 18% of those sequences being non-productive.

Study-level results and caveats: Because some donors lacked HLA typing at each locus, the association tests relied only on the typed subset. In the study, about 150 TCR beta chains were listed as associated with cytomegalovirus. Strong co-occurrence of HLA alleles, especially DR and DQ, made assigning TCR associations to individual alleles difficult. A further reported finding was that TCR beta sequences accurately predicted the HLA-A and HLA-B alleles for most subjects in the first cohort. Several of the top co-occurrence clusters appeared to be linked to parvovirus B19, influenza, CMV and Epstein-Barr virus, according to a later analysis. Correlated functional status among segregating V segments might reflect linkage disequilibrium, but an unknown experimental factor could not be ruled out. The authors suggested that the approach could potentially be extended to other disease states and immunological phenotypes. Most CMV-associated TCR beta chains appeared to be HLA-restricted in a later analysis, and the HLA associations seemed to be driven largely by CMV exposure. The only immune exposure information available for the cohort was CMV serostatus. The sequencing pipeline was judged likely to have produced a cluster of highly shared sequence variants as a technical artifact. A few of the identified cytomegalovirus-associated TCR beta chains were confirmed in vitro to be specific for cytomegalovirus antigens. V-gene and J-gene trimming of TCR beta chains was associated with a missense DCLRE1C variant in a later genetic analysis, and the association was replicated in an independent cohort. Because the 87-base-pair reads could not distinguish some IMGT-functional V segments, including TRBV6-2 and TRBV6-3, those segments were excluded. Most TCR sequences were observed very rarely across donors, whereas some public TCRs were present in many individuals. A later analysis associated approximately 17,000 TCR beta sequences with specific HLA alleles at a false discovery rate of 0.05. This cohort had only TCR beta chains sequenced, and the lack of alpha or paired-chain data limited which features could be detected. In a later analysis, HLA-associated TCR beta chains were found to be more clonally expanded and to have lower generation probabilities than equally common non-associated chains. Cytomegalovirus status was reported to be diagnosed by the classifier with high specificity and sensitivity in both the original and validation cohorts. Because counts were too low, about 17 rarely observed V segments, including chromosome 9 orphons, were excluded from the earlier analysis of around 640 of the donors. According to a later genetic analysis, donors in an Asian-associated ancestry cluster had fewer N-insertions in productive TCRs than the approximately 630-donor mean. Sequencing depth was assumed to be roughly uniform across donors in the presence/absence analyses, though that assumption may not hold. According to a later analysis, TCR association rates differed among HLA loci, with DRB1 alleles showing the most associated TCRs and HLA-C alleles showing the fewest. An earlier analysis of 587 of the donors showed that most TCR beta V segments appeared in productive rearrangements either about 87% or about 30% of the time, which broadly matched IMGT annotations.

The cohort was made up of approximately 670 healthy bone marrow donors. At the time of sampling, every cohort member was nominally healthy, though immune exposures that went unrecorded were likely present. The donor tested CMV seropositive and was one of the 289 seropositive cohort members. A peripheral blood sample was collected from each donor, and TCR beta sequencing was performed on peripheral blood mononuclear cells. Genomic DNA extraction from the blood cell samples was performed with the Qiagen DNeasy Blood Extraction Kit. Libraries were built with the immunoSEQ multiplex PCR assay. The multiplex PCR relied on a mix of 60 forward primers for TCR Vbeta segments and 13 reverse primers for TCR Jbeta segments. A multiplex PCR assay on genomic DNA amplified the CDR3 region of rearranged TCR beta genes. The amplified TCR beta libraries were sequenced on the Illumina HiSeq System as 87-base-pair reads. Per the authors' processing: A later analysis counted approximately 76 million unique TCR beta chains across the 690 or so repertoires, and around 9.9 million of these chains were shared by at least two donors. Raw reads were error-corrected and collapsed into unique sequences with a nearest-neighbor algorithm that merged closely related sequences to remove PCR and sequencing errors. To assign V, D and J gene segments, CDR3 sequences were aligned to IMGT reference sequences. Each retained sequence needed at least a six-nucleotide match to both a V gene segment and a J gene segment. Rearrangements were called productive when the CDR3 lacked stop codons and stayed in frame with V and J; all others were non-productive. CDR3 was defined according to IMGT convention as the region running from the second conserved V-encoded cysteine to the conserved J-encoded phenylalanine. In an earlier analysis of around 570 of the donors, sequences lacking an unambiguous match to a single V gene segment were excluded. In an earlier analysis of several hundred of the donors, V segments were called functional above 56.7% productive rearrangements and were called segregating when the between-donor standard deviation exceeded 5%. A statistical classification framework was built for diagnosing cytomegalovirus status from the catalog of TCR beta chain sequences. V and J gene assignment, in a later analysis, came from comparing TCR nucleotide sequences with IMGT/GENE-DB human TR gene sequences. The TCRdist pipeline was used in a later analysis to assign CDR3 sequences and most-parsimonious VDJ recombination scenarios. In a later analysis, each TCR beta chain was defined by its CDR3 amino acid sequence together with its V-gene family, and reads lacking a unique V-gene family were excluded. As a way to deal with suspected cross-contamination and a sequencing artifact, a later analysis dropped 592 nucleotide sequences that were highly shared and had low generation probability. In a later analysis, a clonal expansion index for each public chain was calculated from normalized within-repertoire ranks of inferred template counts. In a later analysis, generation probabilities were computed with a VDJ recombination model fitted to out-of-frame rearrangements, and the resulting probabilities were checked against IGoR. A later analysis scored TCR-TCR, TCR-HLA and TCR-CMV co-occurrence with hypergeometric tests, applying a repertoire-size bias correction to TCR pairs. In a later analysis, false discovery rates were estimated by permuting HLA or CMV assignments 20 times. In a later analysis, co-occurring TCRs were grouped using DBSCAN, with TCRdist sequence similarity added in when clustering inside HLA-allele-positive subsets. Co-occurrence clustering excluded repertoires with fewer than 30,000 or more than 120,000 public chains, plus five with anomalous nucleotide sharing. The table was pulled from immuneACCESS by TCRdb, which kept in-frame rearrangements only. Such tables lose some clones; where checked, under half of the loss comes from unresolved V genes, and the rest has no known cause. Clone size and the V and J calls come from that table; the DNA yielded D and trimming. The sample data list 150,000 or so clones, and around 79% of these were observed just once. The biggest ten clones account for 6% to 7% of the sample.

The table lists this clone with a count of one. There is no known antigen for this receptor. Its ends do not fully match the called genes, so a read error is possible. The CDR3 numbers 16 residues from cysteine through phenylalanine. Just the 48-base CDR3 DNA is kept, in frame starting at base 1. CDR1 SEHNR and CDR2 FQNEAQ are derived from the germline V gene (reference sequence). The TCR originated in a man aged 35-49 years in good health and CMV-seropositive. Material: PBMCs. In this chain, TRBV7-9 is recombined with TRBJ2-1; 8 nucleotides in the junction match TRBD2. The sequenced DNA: TGTTCCAGCAGTCGGGGGGGCGGGAGCATCTACAATGAGCAGTTCTTC. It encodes CSSSRGGGSIYNEQFF.